This TCR beta chain was retrieved from a study of blood T cells in healthy people across ages. Germline lookup yields CDR1 SGDLS and CDR2 YYNGEE. Unmatched junction bases numbered 9, after V lost 4 bases and J lost 3 bases. The CDR3 contains 15 residues. This clonotype has only one observation. The antigen is undetermined. Lacking the conserved final phenylalanine or tryptophan, this CDR3 likely reflects a read error. Study-wide points: TCR beta diversity tracked closely with naive T cell percentage. Roughly linear age-related decline in beta diversity appeared, significant by age about 37.

Combining a sample-barcoded 5' primer with a J-beta primer mix, a second PCR ran for 7 to 11 cycles. Using its own MiXCR run on the 5' RACE reads, TCRdb lists one record per CDR3 protein. The sample shows approximately 780,000 distinct CDR3 sequences, around a quarter of them seen only once. This same sample was also taken into another study, of T cells of mothers and their children. Per that paper: Each child gave about 3 million TCR beta CDR3 reads (each mother, over 10 million). Similar thymic selection effects on TCR recombination output appear in pairs, both related and unrelated.

The receptor was isolated from a boy aged 5 to 17 in good health. The V gene is TRBV9, the J gene TRBJ2-7; the match to TRBD1 covers 8 bases. Input material: blood. The CDR3 loop reads CASSPRQGMYYEQYL. CDR3 coding DNA: TGTGCCAGCAGCCCTCGACAGGGGATGTACTACGAGCAGTACCTC.